The 6 T cell receptor beta chains listed next were all sequenced from one sample in a study of identical twins. TCRdb analysed the 5' RACE reads with MiXCR anew, one entry per CDR3 protein. The profile shows a few hundred thousand distinct CDR3 sequences, roughly an eighth of them singletons. This same sample was also part of a study on yellow fever vaccine responses in identical twins.

The sequencing sample was made of CD8+ T cells sorted from blood. The receptors were gathered from a woman younger than 30 in good health.

This clonotype has at least ten counts. The chain links TRBV12-3 or TRBV12-4 to TRBJ2-1, with D unresolved. V was clipped by 0 bases and J by 4 bases, with 7 bases between them. The CDR3 sequence is 14 residues long. The DNA of the CDR3 is TGTGCCAGCAGTTTAGCAGCCCGTTACAATGAGCAGTTCTTC. Its translation: CASSLAARYNEQFF.

A few counts support this clonotype. The chain carries TRBV7-9 and TRBJ1-2; D gene ambiguous. Germline CDR1 is SEHNR and CDR2 is FQNEAQ (reference sequence). V was trimmed by 4 bases and J by 8 bases, leaving 8 bases between them. CDR3 length: 11 residues. The CDR3: CASSSTWGYTF. CDR3 DNA sequence: TGTGCCAGCAGCTCTACTTGGGGCTACACCTTC.

A few counts support this clonotype. V usage is TRBV7-9 and J usage is TRBJ1-4; the D is unclear. The V end lost 1 base, the J end lost 8 bases, and 8 bases lay between the germline ends. CDR3 length: 13 residues. Germline V gene sequence: CDR1 SEHNR, CDR2 FQNEAQ (reference sequence). The CDR3 loop reads CASSLGTREKLFF. The CDR3 coding sequence is TGTGCCAGCAGCTTAGGGACTCGAGAAAAACTGTTTTTT.

The CDR3 sequence: CASSYGRLAQEYEQYV. CDR3 sequence (DNA): TGTGCCAGCAGTTACGGGCGCCTCGCCCAAGAATACGAGCAGTACGTC. The chain couples TRBV6-2 or TRBV6-3 to TRBJ2-7; D not certain. The CDR3 extends over 16 amino acids. V was cut by 2 bases and J by 4 bases, with 18 bases left in between. Germline V gene data show CDR1 as MNHEY and CDR2 as SVGEGT.

This chain joins TRBV6-5 and TRBJ2-5, with 9 bases aligning to TRBD2. Germline CDR1 is MNHEY and CDR2 is SVGAGI. Trimming cost V 0 bases and J 5 bases; bases outside gene matches: 10. The CDR3 is 17 amino acids. The CDR3 loop is CASSYSSGGRSEETQYF. CDR3 bases: TGTGCCAGCAGTTACTCGAGCGGGGGGAGAAGTGAGGAGACCCAGTACTTC.

This chain joins TRBV28 and TRBJ2-7, with 7 bases identical to TRBD1. The length of the CDR3 is 16 residues. V was clipped by 4 bases and J by 2 bases; unmatched bases: 11. CDR1 and CDR2 (germline): MDHEN, SYDVKM. CDR3 protein: CASSSTLGTVAYEQYF. The CDR3 bases are TGTGCCAGCAGTTCGACCCTCGGGACAGTTGCCTACGAGCAGTACTTC. The variable domain in full, completed from reference TRBV28 and TRBJ2-7, reads DVKVTQSSRYLVKRTGEKVFLECVQDMDHENMFWYRQDPGLGLRLIYFSYDVKMKEKGDIPEGYSVSREKKERFSLILESASTNQTSMYLCASSSTLGTVAYEQYFGPGTRLTVT.